This T cell receptor beta chain was captured in a study of shared clonotypes between healthy human individuals. At the level of the study: For every donor, three CD4 naive, three CD4 memory, two CD8 naive and one CD8 memory plates were used.

Points on this clone: Its antigen is unidentified.

Only CD45RO-negative cells positively selected for CCR7 counted as naive CD8 cells, so terminally differentiated effector memory CD45RA+ cells were excluded. The CDR3 runs 12 residues. V was clipped by 5 bases and J by 11 bases, with 13 bases between them. Germline V CDR1 and CDR2: MDHEN, SYDVKM. Study outcomes and limitations: Estimated clonotype richness was generally higher in naive than memory subsets.

Genomic DNA of every subset was divided equally among multiple immunoSEQ plates. Each replicate PCR on the sorted subsets used roughly 200 ng DNA (around 30,000 T cell genomes). Profiling relied on immunoSEQ multiplex PCR, and the TCRdb table lists in-frame clones only, not all of them. Here the sample spans more than 2 million clones, about 93% being singletons. The rearrangement uses TRBV28 and TRBJ1-5; D call uncertain. The source of this sequence is a man younger than 35 in good health. Some clones in this sample may be carry-over from other donors' samples. Sample: naive CD8+ T cells from PBMCs. The CDR3 region is CASSPLSVAQHF. In DNA, the CDR3 is TGTGCCAGCAGTCCCCTAAGCGTGGCCCAGCATTTT.